The 26 T cell receptor beta chains below come from one sample, sequenced in a study of T-cell reconstitution after alpha-beta-depleted transplantation in children. TCRbeta library construction was performed incorporating unique molecular identifiers. MiXCR was run by TCRdb on the PCR reads, yielding one entry per CDR3 protein. The sample consists of roughly 350,000 distinct CDR3 sequences, 10% of them appearing once. Sequenced material: PBMCs from the stem cell graft donor, taken from the stem cell graft. Receptors were obtained from a human donor who donated a stem cell graft to a child with acute lymphoblastic leukemia.

The chain's CDR3 is CASSVSGETQYF. The CDR3 region has the DNA TGTGCCAGCAGCGTGTCTGGAGAGACCCAGTACTTC. The V call is TRBV9, the J call TRBJ2-5, with D uncertain. Trimming shortened V by 2 bases and J by 4 bases, and 6 bases separated the two germline ends. Germline V gives CDR1 SGDLS, CDR2 YYNGEE. The CDR3 is 12 residues long. Full variable domain (rest looked up from reference TRBV9 and TRBJ2-5): DSGVTQTPKHLITATGQRVTLRCSPRSGDLSVYWYQQSLDQGLQFLIQYYNGEERAKGNILERFSAQQFPDLHSELNLSSLELGDSALYFCASSVSGETQYFGPGTRLLVL.

The chain employs TRBV11-2 and TRBJ1-4; 8 nucleotides agree with TRBD1. V was clipped by 0 bases and J by 0 bases; unmatched bases: 18. CDR1 is SGHAT and CDR2 is FQNNGV in the germline V gene. This CDR3 is 22 amino acids long. The CDR3: CASSLDRFGGQDFLTTNEKLFF. CDR3 nucleotides: TGTGCCAGCAGCTTAGATCGTTTTGGGGGACAGGATTTTCTCACAACTAATGAAAAACTGTTTTTT.

This clonotype was seen ten or more times. The genes are TRBV5-1 and TRBJ2-7; the match to TRBD1 covers 10 bases. CDR1 is SGHRS and CDR2 is YFSETQ in the germline V gene. Unmatched junction bases numbered 7, after V lost 4 bases and J lost 3 bases. This CDR3 region has 15 residues. CDR3 loop: CASSAPGQGHYEQYF. The CDR3 DNA is TGCGCCAGCAGCGCTCCGGGACAGGGGCACTACGAGCAGTACTTC. Supplemented by reference TRBV5-1 and TRBJ2-7, the full variable domain reads KAGVTQTPRYLIKTRGQQVTLSCSPISGHRSVSWYQQTPGQGLQFLFEYFSETQRNKGNFPGRFSGRQFSNSRSEMNVSTLELGDSALYLCASSAPGQGHYEQYFGPGTRLTVT.

V gene TRBV20-1 combines with J gene TRBJ2-3, with TRBD1 as a possible D gene (6 bases). V lost 2 bases and J 2 bases, leaving 8 bases between the germline ends. Looked up from germline, CDR1 is DFQATT and CDR2 is SNEGSKA (reference sequence). This CDR3 spans 13 amino acids. The CDR3 reads CSARTGNTDTQYF. Here the CDR3 DNA reads TGCAGTGCTAGAACAGGGAACACAGATACGCAGTATTTT.

This clonotype has at least ten counts. The V call is TRBV12-3 or TRBV12-4, the J call TRBJ1-5; 8 bases are shared with TRBD1. CDR3 length: 18 amino acids. After removal of 5 bases from V and 1 base from J, the junction contained 13 bases not matched to a gene. CDR3 sequence reads: CASSRSRATGESNQPQHF. The CDR3 DNA reads as TGTGCCAGCAGTCGATCCCGCGCGACAGGGGAAAGCAATCAGCCCCAGCATTTT.

V is TRBV12-3 or TRBV12-4 and J is TRBJ1-2; 9 bases are shared with TRBD1. J gave up 4 bases and V 6 bases, and 9 bases lay outside the gene matches. The CDR3 totals 15 residues. CDR3 protein: CASRAGTGTAYGYTF. The CDR3 coding sequence is TGTGCCAGCAGGGCCGGGACAGGGACGGCCTATGGCTACACCTTC.

This clonotype was recorded a few times. This chain connects TRBV7-2 to TRBJ1-6, with D unclear. Germline CDR1 SGHTA, CDR2 FQGNSA. This CDR3 comprises 12 residues. The ends were cut back, 4 bases at V and 7 bases at J, with 5 bases in the middle. The DNA of the CDR3 is TGTGCCAGCAGCTCCTTCAATTCACCCCTCCACTTT. Translation: CASSSFNSPLHF.

This clonotype was seen ten or more times. V is TRBV28 and J is TRBJ2-3; 8 bases are a match to TRBD2. J gave up 2 bases and V 4 bases, and 8 bases lay outside the gene matches. This CDR3 region has 16 residues. Germline CDR1 is MDHEN and CDR2 is SYDVKM. Here the CDR3 reads CASSSLTSGSTDTQYF. In DNA form, the CDR3 reads TGTGCCAGCAGTTCCCTAACTAGCGGATCCACAGATACGCAGTATTTT. Full variable domain (missing parts from reference TRBV28 and TRBJ2-3): DVKVTQSSRYLVKRTGEKVFLECVQDMDHENMFWYRQDPGLGLRLIYFSYDVKMKEKGDIPEGYSVSREKKERFSLILESASTNQTSMYLCASSSLTSGSTDTQYFGPGTRLTVL.

This clonotype was observed a few times. V is TRBV7-9 and J is TRBJ2-1; maybe TRBD2 (6 bases). Germline lookup yields CDR1 SEHNR and CDR2 FQNEAQ (reference sequence). Trimming took 8 bases from V and 6 from J, leaving 20 bases between them. The CDR3 is made up of 15 amino acids. The chain's CDR3 is CASGAGLGLVNEQFF. The CDR3 nucleotides read TGTGCCAGCGGGGCGGGGCTGGGGCTGGTCAATGAGCAGTTCTTC. The variable domain in full, with the rest retrieved from reference TRBV7-9 and TRBJ2-1, is DTGVSQNPRHKITKRGQNVTFRCDPISEHNRLYWYRQTLGQGPEFLTYFQNEAQLEKSRLLSDRFSAERPKGSFSTLEIQRTEQGDSAMYLCASGAGLGLVNEQFFGPGTRLTVL.

This clonotype was recorded many times. This chain joins TRBV10-3 and TRBJ2-7, with D perhaps matching TRBD1 or TRBD2 (5 bases each). Trimming took off 4 bases at V and 1 base at J, with 14 bases between the two ends. The length of the CDR3 is 15 residues. From germline, CDR1 is ENHRY and CDR2 SYGVKD. The CDR3: CAISGNGGASYEQYF. In nucleotides, the CDR3 is TGTGCCATCAGTGGAAATGGGGGAGCTTCCTACGAGCAGTACTTC.

The V and J genes are TRBV20-1 and TRBJ2-7; D remains ambiguous. The CDR3 length is 11 residues. Germline V CDR1 and CDR2: DFQATT, SNEGSKA (reference sequence). V was cut by 5 bases and J by 4 bases, with 9 bases left in between. The CDR3 loop reads CSAASAYEQYF. As DNA, the CDR3 is TGCAGTGCTGCCAGTGCGTACGAGCAGTACTTC.

At least ten counts were recorded for this clonotype. The J gene is TRBJ2-2, the V gene TRBV11-2; possible D gene TRBD1, 5 bases. Trimming took 2 bases from V and 7 from J, leaving 11 bases between them. The CDR3 extends over 14 amino acids. Germline CDR1 SGHAT, CDR2 FQNNGV. In DNA form, the CDR3 reads TGTGCCAGCAGCTTATTCCAGGGAATCGGGGAGCTGTTTTTT. It codes for CASSLFQGIGELFF.

In its sample, this clonotype was seen a few times. This sequence joins TRBV5-1 and TRBJ2-1, with 9 bases matching TRBD2. Germline V gene lookup returns CDR1 SGHRS and CDR2 YFSETQ. This CDR3 is built from 15 residues. With 4 bases clipped from V and 2 bases from J, the junction kept 4 bases outside the gene matches. The CDR3 reads CASSVSGGTYNEQFF. CDR3 nucleotide sequence: TGCGCCAGCAGCGTTAGCGGGGGAACCTACAATGAGCAGTTCTTC. The full variable domain, with the rest looked up from reference TRBV5-1 and TRBJ2-1, is KAGVTQTPRYLIKTRGQQVTLSCSPISGHRSVSWYQQTPGQGLQFLFEYFSETQRNKGNFPGRFSGRQFSNSRSEMNVSTLELGDSALYLCASSVSGGTYNEQFFGPGTRLTVL.

This clonotype was observed at least ten times. This chain joins TRBV11-1 and TRBJ2-1; 8 bases are a match to TRBD2. With 5 bases clipped from V and 0 bases from J, the junction kept 3 bases outside the gene matches. The germline V gene encodes CDR1 SGHAT and CDR2 FQDESV (reference sequence). The CDR3 sequence is 15 residues long. The DNA of the CDR3 is TGTGCCAGCAGCCGAAGCGGGAGCTCCTACAATGAGCAGTTCTTC. It is translated as CASSRSGSSYNEQFF.

In its sample, this clonotype was seen a few times. The gene calls are TRBV29-1 and TRBJ1-1; D gene uncertain. The V gene's germline CDR1 is SQVTM and CDR2 ANQGSEA. V dropped 4 bases and J dropped 3 bases, with 6 bases sitting between them. The CDR3 consists of 11 residues. The CDR3 nucleotides are TGCAGCGTTGTGCGGGACACTGAAGCTTTCTTT. Translation: CSVVRDTEAFF.

The sample holds a few counts of this clonotype. The gene calls are TRBV2 and TRBJ2-3, with D possibly TRBD2 on 6 matching bases. Between the trimmed V and J ends, which lost 6 bases and 2 bases, there was a span of 12 bases. Germline loops: CDR1 SNHLY, CDR2 FYNNEI. The CDR3 is 14 residues long. The CDR3 loop is CASRRDQITDTQYF. The CDR3 DNA sequence: TGTGCCAGCAGGCGGGACCAGATCACAGATACGCAGTATTTT. The full variable domain, in which reference TRBV2 and TRBJ2-3 provide the parts outside the CDR3, is EPEVTQTPSHQVTQMGQEVILRCVPISNHLYFYWYRQILGQKVEFLVSFYNNEISEKSEIFDDQFSVERPDGSNFTLKIRSTKLEDSAMYFCASRRDQITDTQYFGPGTRLTVL.

The sample holds a few counts of this clonotype. The chain carries TRBV27 and TRBJ1-6; the D is unclear. The CDR3 is made up of 16 amino acids. V lost 1 base and J lost 9, with 16 bases in between. Germline assignment: CDR1 MNHEY and CDR2 SMNVEV (reference sequence). The CDR3 protein is CASSLFLGPGGSPLHF. The DNA of the CDR3 is TGTGCCAGCAGTTTATTCCTCGGACCGGGAGGTTCACCCCTCCACTTT.

This chain joins TRBV7-8 and TRBJ2-7; 9 bases match TRBD1. This CDR3 region has 17 residues. V lost 2 bases to trimming and J lost 0 bases; unmatched junction nucleotides: 8. Per germline, CDR1 SGHVS and CDR2 FQNEAQ. The CDR3 DNA is TGTGCCAGCAGCTTACTAAACAGGGGGCTCTCCTCCTACGAGCAGTACTTC. It encodes CASSLLNRGLSSYEQYF.

This clonotype was seen more than once but under ten times. The CDR3 here is CASSPGLLLDEQYF. CDR3 coding DNA: TGCGCCAGCAGCCCGGGACTCCTTTTGGACGAGCAGTACTTC. V usage is TRBV5-1 and J usage is TRBJ2-7, with D maybe TRBD2 (6 bases). Germline CDR1 SGHRS, CDR2 YFSETQ. The length of the CDR3 is 14 residues. Trimming shortened V by 4 bases and J by 5 bases, and 16 bases separated the two germline ends.

This clonotype was counted ten times or more. The chain couples TRBV27 to TRBJ2-7; TRBD2 matches at 7 bases. In germline, CDR1 is MNHEY, CDR2 SMNVEV (reference sequence). The junction had 8 bases not matched to a gene; V was cut back by 3 bases and J by 3 bases. CDR3 size: 15 residues. The CDR3 bases are TGTGCCAGCAGTTTTGGCGGGAGTATAAACTACGAGCAGTACTTC. Encoded protein: CASSFGGSINYEQYF.

This clonotype has at least ten counts. The chain combines TRBV5-1 with TRBJ1-5; D is perhaps TRBD1 (5 bases). The germline V gene has CDR1 SGHRS and CDR2 YFSETQ. The CDR3 totals 15 residues. Trimming pared 1 base from V and 8 bases from J, leaving 16 bases between. DNA for the CDR3: TGCGCCAGCAGCTTGTTTCCCTGGACGGGGGAGCCCCAGCATTTT. Protein: CASSLFPWTGEPQHF. The entire variable domain, with the rest obtained from reference TRBV5-1 and TRBJ1-5, is as follows: KAGVTQTPRYLIKTRGQQVTLSCSPISGHRSVSWYQQTPGQGLQFLFEYFSETQRNKGNFPGRFSGRQFSNSRSEMNVSTLELGDSALYLCASSLFPWTGEPQHFGDGTRLSIL.

This clonotype was detected a few times. The CDR3 DNA reads as TGTGCCAGCAGCTTGAGATGGACCGTAGGACTAGCGGGAAGCACAGATACGCAGTATTTT. Translating gives CASSLRWTVGLAGSTDTQYF. This chain joins TRBV11-1 and TRBJ2-3, with TRBD2 matching over 12 bases. Germline loops: CDR1 SGHAT, CDR2 FQDESV (reference sequence). V lost 3 bases, J lost 0 bases, and 13 bases stayed unmatched. The CDR3 spans 20 residues.

The chain employs TRBV5-1 and TRBJ2-6; no firm D call. Trimming stripped 0 bases from V and 6 bases from J, with 7 bases between. CDR1 is SGHRS, CDR2 YFSETQ, per germline. CDR3 length: 14 amino acids. The CDR3 region is CASSLVGEANVLTF. CDR3 nucleotide sequence: TGCGCCAGCAGCTTGGTTGGTGAGGCCAACGTCCTGACTTTC.

This chain connects TRBV7-9 to TRBJ2-1; TRBD2 matches 8 bases. This CDR3 has 16 residues. Germline CDR1 and CDR2: SEHNR and FQNEAQ (reference sequence). With 3 bases clipped from V and 2 bases from J, the junction kept 6 bases outside the gene matches. In nucleotides, the CDR3 is TGTGCCAGCAGCTTTCCCCAACTAGCGGCCTACAATGAGCAGTTCTTC. As protein: CASSFPQLAAYNEQFF.

This chain joins TRBV4-3 and TRBJ2-4, with 10 nucleotides matching TRBD2. Germline V CDR1 and CDR2: LGHNA, YSLEER. CDR3 length: 18 amino acids. Trimming removed 0 bases from V and 8 bases from J; junction bases left unmatched: 13. For the CDR3, the DNA is TGCGCCAGCAGCCAAGATGCGAGCGGGGGGGGCTCTGGGGACATTCAGTACTTC. Amino acids: CASSQDASGGGSGDIQYF.

The chain links TRBV27 to TRBJ1-5; D might be TRBD1 (5 bases). Deletions cut 0 bases from V and 5 bases from J, with 17 bases between. This CDR3 region has 17 residues. From germline, CDR1 is MNHEY and CDR2 SMNVEV (reference sequence). The CDR3 bases are TGTGCCAGCAGTTTATCCAGGGACCCAGGTGAGGATCAGCCCCAGCATTTT. It encodes CASSLSRDPGEDQPQHF.